The following is a T cell receptor (beta chain) sequence with its context. Antigen unknown. The data were taken from a study of long-term antiretroviral therapy in people with HIV. Overall study: Sampling started about a decade before the 2015 immediate-ART recommendation. Notes on the study in general: Investigators report no available data on ART adherence, viral resistance or therapy changes. Gathering of blood took place between about 2003 and 2017, possibly under older ART regimens.

Inclusion required at least two post-ART and at least one pre-ART PBMC samples. Germline loops: CDR1 PRHDT, CDR2 FYEKMQ (reference sequence). V dropped 7 bases and J dropped 0 bases, with 7 bases sitting between them. The CDR3 runs to 13 residues. Survey-level resolution applied to immunoSEQ assay v3.0. Here immunoSEQ multiplex PCR was the method, and the copy in TCRdb shows in-frame clones only, minus some. Of some 15,000 clones listed, 84% were seen once; the top ten hold more than 7%. The clonotype was recovered from a man aged 18 to 30 with HIV. The rearrangement uses TRBV13 and TRBJ2-1; TRBD2 is a possible D gene (5 bases). Specimen: unsorted PBMCs, collected 0.1 years after starting antiretroviral therapy. Here the CDR3 DNA reads TGTGCCAGCACGGGGAACTCCTACAATGAGCAGTTCTTC. Its translation is CASTGNSYNEQFF.